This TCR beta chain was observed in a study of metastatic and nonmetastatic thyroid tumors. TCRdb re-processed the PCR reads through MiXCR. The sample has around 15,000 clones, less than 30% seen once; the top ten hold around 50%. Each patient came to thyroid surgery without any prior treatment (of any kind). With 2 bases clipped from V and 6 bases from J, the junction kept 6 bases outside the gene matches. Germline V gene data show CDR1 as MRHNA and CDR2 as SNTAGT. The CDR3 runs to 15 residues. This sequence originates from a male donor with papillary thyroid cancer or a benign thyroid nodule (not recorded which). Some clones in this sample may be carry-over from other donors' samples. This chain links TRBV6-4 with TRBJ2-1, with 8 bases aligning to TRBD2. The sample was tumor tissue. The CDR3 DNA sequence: TGTGCCAGCAGTGACGCCTCCGGGACTAGCAATGAGCAGTTCTTC. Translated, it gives CASSDASGTSNEQFF.